This TCR beta chain stems from a study of blood T cell repertoires in COVID-19. Measured with immunoSEQ multiplex PCR; TCRdb has only the in-frame clones, and not every one. The sample lists about 190,000 clones; 75% to 90% were seen once. V dropped 0 bases and J dropped 3 bases, with 13 bases sitting between them. Germline lookup yields CDR1 SGHRS and CDR2 YFSETQ. The CDR3 has 15 amino acids. The source material was peripheral blood. This clonotype was sampled from a man aged 25 to 45 with acute or convalescent COVID-19. The chain is built from TRBV5-1 and TRBJ2-7; weak D call: TRBD2 (6 bases). The CDR3 loop reads CASSLGRGQNYEQYF. DNA of the CDR3: TGCGCCAGCAGCTTGGGGCGGGGCCAAAACTACGAGCAGTACTTC.